These T cell receptor beta chains were read from a single sample in a study of control samples from healthy donors and cancer patients. Clones were sequenced by immunoSEQ multiplex PCR, and TCRdb holds only the in-frame ones, with some missing. The sample has roughly 120,000 clones, about 95% seen once. The material sequenced was blood. The source is a man under 40 in good health. Each CDR3 is given with its conserved first and last residue. D genes are given only for firm matches. Clone size, where shown, is once, few, many, or a class for clones that have expanded.

clone size: .; D gene: TRBD2; J gene: TRBJ2-5; V gene: TRBV7-9; CDR3 DNA: TGTGCCAGCAGCTGGGAGGGAAGAGAGACCCAGTACTTC; CDR3 protein: CASSWEGRETQYF
clone size: .; D gene: .; J gene: TRBJ1-1; V gene: TRBV10-1; CDR3 DNA: TGCGCCAGCCCCCACAGTGATTTATCGGGGACTGAAGCTTTCTTT; CDR3 protein: CASPHSDLSGTEAFF
clone size: .; D gene: .; J gene: TRBJ1-5; V gene: TRBV7-9; CDR3 DNA: TGTGCCAGCAGCTTAGCCGTGGGTGGCAATCAGCCCCAGCATTTT; CDR3 protein: CASSLAVGGNQPQHF
clone size: once; D gene: .; J gene: TRBJ1-4; V gene: TRBV6-5; CDR3 DNA: TGTGCCAGCAGGCTACCGCGGGACGGAAATGAAAAACTGTTTTTT; CDR3 protein: CASRLPRDGNEKLFF
clone size: .; D gene: .; J gene: TRBJ1-2; V gene: TRBV3-1/TRBV3-2; CDR3 DNA: TGTGCCAGCAGCCAAGAGACCCTCTATGGCTACACCTTC; CDR3 protein: CASSQETLYGYTF
clone size: .; D gene: .; J gene: TRBJ2-2; V gene: TRBV7-9; CDR3 DNA: TGTGCCAGCAGCTTAGTCGTCCCGAACACCGGGGAGCTGTTTTTT; CDR3 protein: CASSLVVPNTGELFF
clone size: .; D gene: .; J gene: TRBJ2-3; V gene: TRBV5-5; CDR3 DNA: TGTGCCAGCAGCTTGATTCCTAGCACAGATACGCAGTATTTT; CDR3 protein: CASSLIPSTDTQYF
clone size: .; D gene: TRBD1; J gene: TRBJ1-1; V gene: TRBV2; CDR3 DNA: TGTGCCAGCGGGAGACAGGGAACTTCGAACACTGAAGCTTTCTTT; CDR3 protein: CASGRQGTSNTEAFF
clone size: .; D gene: .; J gene: TRBJ1-1; V gene: TRBV7-2; CDR3 DNA: TGTGCCAGCAGCTTAAATTTGCCGGGGGGCGAAGCTTTCTTT; CDR3 protein: CASSLNLPGGEAFF
clone size: .; D gene: TRBD1; J gene: TRBJ1-2; V gene: TRBV5-1; CDR3 DNA: TGCGCCAGCAGCTTGGCCGGGACAGGGGAAAGTTATGGCTACACCTTC; CDR3 protein: CASSLAGTGESYGYTF
clone size: .; D gene: .; J gene: TRBJ1-1; V gene: TRBV27; CDR3 DNA: TGTGCCAGCAGTTCAAGGGACAAGCAAGCTTTCTTT; CDR3 protein: CASSSRDKQAFF
clone size: .; D gene: .; J gene: TRBJ2-6; V gene: TRBV28; CDR3 DNA: TGTGCCAGCAGAGTAGGTCCACTGGGGGCCAACGTCCTGACTTTC; CDR3 protein: CASRVGPLGANVLTF
clone size: .; D gene: .; J gene: TRBJ1-2; V gene: TRBV5-6; CDR3 DNA: TGTGCCAGCCGGTCGGCCTATGGCTACACCTTC; CDR3 protein: CASRSAYGYTF